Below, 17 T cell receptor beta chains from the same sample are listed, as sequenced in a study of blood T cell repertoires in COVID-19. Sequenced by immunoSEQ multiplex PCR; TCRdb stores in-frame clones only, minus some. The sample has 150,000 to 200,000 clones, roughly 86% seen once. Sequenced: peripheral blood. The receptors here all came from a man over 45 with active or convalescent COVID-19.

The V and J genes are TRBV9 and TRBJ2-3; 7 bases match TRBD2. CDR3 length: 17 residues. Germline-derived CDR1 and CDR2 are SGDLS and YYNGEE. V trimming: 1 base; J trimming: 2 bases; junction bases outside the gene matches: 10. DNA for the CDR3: TGTGCCAGCAGCGTATCAGTTGGTGGGACTAACACAGATACGCAGTATTTT. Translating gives CASSVSVGGTNTDTQYF.

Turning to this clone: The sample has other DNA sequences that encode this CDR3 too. CDR3 loop: CATSDPGQGAGETQYF. Written as DNA, the CDR3 is TGTGCCACCAGTGATCCCGGACAGGGGGCGGGGGAGACCCAGTACTTC. The chain has TRBV24-1 and TRBJ2-5; the match to TRBD1 covers 11 bases. The CDR3 has 16 amino acids. J was trimmed by 5 bases and V by 3 bases; bases with no gene match: 7. In germline, CDR1 is KGHDR, CDR2 SFDVKD.

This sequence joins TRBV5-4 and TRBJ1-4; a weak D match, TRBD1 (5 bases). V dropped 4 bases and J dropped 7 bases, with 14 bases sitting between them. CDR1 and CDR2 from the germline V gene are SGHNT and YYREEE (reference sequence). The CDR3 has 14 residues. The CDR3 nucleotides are TGTGCCAGCAGCCCGACGGGGGGTGGTGAAAAACTGTTTTTT. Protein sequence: CASSPTGGGEKLFF.

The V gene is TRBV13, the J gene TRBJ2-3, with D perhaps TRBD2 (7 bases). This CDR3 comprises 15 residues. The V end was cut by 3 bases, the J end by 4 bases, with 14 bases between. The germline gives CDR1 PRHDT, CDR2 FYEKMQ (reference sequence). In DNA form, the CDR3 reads TGTGCCAGCAGCTTCGGGGTGCGGGGGCCAGATACGCAGTATTTT. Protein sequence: CASSFGVRGPDTQYF.

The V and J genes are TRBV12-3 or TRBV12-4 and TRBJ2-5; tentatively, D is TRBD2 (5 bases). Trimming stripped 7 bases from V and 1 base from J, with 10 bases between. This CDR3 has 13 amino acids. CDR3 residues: CASNRRAQETQYF. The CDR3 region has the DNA TGTGCCAGCAACCGGCGGGCCCAAGAGACCCAGTACTTC.

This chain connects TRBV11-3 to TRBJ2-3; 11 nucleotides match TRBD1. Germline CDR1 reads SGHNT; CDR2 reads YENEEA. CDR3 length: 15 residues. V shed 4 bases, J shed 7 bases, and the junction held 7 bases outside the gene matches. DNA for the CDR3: TGTGCCAGCAGCTCCGGACAGGGGGCTTCAAATACGCAGTATTTT. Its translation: CASSSGQGASNTQYF.

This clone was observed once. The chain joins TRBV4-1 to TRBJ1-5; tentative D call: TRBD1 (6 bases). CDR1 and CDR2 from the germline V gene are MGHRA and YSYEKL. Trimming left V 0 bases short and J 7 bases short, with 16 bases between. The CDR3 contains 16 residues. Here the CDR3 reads CASSQDGGGRGQPQHF. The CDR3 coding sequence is TGCGCCAGCAGCCAAGACGGCGGGGGCCGAGGGCAGCCCCAGCATTTT.

In DNA form, the CDR3 reads TGTGCCAGCAGCACCGCGAGCAGGGGCCGAAATCAGCCCCAGCATTTT. Translation: CASSTASRGRNQPQHF. This chain joins TRBV5-6 and TRBJ1-5; possibly TRBD1 for D (6 bases). CDR3 length: 16 amino acids. Trimming shortened V by 4 bases and J by 4 bases, and 18 bases separated the two germline ends. Per germline, CDR1 SGHDT and CDR2 YYEEEE.

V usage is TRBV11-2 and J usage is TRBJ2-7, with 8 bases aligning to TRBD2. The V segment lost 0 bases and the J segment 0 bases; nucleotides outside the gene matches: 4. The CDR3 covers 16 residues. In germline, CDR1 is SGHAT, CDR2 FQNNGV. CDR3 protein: CASSLDPSGGSYEQYF. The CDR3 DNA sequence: TGTGCCAGCAGCTTAGATCCCAGCGGGGGCTCCTACGAGCAGTACTTC.

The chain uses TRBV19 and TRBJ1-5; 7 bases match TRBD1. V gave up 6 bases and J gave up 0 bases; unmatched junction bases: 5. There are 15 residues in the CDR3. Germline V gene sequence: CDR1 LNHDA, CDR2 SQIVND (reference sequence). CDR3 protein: CASSPQGFSNQPQHF. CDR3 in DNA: TGTGCCAGTAGCCCACAGGGGTTTAGCAATCAGCCCCAGCATTTT.

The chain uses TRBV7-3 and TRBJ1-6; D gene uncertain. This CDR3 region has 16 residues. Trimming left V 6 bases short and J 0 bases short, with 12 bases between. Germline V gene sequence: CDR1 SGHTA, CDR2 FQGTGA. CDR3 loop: CASREYTFSYNSPLHF. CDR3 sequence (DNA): TGTGCCAGCAGGGAGTACACCTTCTCCTATAATTCACCCCTCCACTTT.

CDR3 in DNA: TGTGCCAGCAGGTTAGCGGGACTTCAGGCAGATACGCAGTATTTT. Residues: CASRLAGLQADTQYF. The rearrangement links TRBV6-5 to TRBJ2-3; 8 nucleotides line up with TRBD2. Germline V gives CDR1 MNHEY, CDR2 SVGAGI. V shed 6 bases and J 4 bases; nucleotides not matched to a gene: 9. This CDR3 has 15 amino acids.

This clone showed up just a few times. This CDR3 is CASSPDRGYGYTF. The CDR3, as DNA: TGTGCCAGCAGTCCGGACAGGGGATACGGCTACACCTTC. The chain recombines TRBV12-3 or TRBV12-4 with TRBJ1-2, with 9 bases lining up with TRBD1. The V gene end was trimmed by 5 bases and the J gene end by 8 bases; junction bases not matched to a gene: 6. This CDR3 has 13 amino acids.

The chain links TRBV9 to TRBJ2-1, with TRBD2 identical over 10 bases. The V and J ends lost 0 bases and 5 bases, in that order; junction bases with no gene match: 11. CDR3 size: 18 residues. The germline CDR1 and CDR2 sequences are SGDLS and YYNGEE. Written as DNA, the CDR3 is TGTGCCAGCAGCGTAGCTACAGGTCGCCTAGCGGGGGACAATGAGCAGTTCTTC. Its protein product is CASSVATGRLAGDNEQFF.

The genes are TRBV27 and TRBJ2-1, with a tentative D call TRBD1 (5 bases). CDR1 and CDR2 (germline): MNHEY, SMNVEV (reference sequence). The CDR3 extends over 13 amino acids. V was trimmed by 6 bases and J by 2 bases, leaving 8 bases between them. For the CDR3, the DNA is TGTGCCAGCAGAAGGGGCACCTACAATGAGCAGTTCTTC. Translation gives CASRRGTYNEQFF.

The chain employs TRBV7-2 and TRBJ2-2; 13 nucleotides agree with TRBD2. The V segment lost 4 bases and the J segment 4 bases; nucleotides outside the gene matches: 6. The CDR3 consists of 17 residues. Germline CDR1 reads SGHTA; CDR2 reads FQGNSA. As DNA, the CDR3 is TGTGCCAGCAGCTCCGATGGACTAGCGGGAGTCACCGGGGAGCTGTTTTTT. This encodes CASSSDGLAGVTGELFF.

In DNA, the CDR3 is TGCAGCGTTGAAAAGGGACTAGCGGGAGGAGGAGAGCAGTTCTTC. This codes for CSVEKGLAGGGEQFF. The rearrangement links TRBV29-1 to TRBJ2-1, with 15 bases identical to TRBD2. Germline V gene data show CDR1 as SQVTM and CDR2 as ANQGSEA. V lost 2 bases and J lost 10; bases outside the gene matches: 6. This CDR3 region has 15 residues.